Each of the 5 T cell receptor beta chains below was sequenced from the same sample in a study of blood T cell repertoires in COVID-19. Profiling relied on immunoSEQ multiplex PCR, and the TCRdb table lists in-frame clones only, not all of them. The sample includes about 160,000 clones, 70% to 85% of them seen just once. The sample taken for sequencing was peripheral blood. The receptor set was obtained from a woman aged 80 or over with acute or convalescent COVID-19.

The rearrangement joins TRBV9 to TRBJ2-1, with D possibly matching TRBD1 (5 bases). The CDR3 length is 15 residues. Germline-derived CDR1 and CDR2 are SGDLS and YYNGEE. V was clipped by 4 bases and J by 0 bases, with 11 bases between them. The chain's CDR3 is CASSTFQGSYNEQFF. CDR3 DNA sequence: TGTGCCAGCAGCACATTCCAGGGCTCCTACAATGAGCAGTTCTTC.

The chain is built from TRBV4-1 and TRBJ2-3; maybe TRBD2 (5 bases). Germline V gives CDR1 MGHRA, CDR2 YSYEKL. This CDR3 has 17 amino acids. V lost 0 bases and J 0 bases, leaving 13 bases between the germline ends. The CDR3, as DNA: TGCGCCAGCAGCCAAGAAGGGAGTCCTCTCAGCACAGATACGCAGTATTTT. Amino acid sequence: CASSQEGSPLSTDTQYF.

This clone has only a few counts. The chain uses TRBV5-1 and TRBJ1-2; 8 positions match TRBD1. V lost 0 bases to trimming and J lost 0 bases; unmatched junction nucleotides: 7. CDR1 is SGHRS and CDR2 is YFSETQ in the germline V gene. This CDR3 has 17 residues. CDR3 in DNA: TGCGCCAGCAGCTTGGCCGGGCAGGGGGCGGCTAACTATGGCTACACCTTC. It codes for CASSLAGQGAANYGYTF.

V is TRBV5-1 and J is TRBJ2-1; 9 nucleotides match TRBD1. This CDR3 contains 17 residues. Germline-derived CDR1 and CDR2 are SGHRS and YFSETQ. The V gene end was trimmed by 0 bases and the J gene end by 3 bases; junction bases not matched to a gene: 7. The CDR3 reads CASSLVPGTGYYNEQFF. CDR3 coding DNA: TGCGCCAGCAGCTTGGTCCCCGGGACAGGGTACTACAATGAGCAGTTCTTC.

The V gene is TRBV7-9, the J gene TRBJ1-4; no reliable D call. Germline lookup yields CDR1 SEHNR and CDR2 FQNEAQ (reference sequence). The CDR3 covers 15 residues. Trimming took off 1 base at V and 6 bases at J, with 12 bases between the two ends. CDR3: CASSLGWRSDEKLFF. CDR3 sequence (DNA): TGTGCCAGCAGCTTAGGGTGGCGGAGTGATGAAAAACTGTTTTTT.